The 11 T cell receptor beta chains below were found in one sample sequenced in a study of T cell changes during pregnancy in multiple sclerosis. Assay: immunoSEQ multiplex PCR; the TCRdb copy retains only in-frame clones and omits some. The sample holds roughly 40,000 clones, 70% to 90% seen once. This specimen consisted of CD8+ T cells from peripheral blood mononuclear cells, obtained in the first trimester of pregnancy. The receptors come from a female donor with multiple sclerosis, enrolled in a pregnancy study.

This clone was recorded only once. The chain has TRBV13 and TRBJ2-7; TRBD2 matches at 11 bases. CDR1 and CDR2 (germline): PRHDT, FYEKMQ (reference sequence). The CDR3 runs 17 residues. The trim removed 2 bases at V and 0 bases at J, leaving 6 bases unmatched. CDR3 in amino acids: CASSLSSGGPSSYEQYF. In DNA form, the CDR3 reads TGTGCCAGCAGCTTATCTAGCGGGGGGCCGAGCTCCTACGAGCAGTACTTC.

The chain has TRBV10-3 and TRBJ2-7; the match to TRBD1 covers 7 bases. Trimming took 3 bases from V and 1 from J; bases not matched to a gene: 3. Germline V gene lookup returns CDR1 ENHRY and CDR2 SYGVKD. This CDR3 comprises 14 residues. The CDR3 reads CAISDRDRSYEQYF. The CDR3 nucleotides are TGTGCCATCAGTGATCGGGACAGATCCTACGAGCAGTACTTC.

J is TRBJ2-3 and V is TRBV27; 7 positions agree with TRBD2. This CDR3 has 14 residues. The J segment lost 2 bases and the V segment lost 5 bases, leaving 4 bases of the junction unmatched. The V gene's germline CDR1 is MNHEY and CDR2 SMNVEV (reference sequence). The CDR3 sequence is CASSTGLDTDTQYF. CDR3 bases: TGTGCCAGCAGTACCGGACTAGACACAGATACGCAGTATTTT.

CDR3 DNA: TGTGCCAGTAGTCTCGGGACAGGGGGGTACTACGAGCAGTACTTC. Amino acids: CASSLGTGGYYEQYF. The chain joins TRBV19 to TRBJ2-7; TRBD1 matches at 11 bases. V dropped 5 bases and J dropped 3; count of bases not matched to a gene: 6. The germline V gene encodes CDR1 LNHDA and CDR2 SQIVND (reference sequence). CDR3 length equals 15 residues.

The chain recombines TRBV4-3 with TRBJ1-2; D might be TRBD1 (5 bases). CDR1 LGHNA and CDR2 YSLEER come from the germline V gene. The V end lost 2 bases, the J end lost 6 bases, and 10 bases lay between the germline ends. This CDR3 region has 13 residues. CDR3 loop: CASSQPSGNGYTF. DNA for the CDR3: TGCGCCAGCAGCCAACCCTCAGGGAATGGCTACACCTTC.

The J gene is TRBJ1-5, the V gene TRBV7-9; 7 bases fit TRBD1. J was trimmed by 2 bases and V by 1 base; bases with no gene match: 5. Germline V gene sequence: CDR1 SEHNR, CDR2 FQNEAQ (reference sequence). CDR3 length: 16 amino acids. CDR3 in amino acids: CASSLGDRAGNQPQHF. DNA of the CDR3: TGTGCCAGCAGCTTAGGAGACAGGGCTGGCAATCAGCCCCAGCATTTT. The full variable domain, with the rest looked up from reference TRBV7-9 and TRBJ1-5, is DTGVSQNPRHKITKRGQNVTFRCDPISEHNRLYWYRQTLGQGPEFLTYFQNEAQLEKSRLLSDRFSAERPKGSFSTLEIQRTEQGDSAMYLCASSLGDRAGNQPQHFGDGTRLSIL.

The CDR3 region is CASSHDPGTGGANYGYTF. CDR3 nucleotides: TGCGCCAGCAGCCATGACCCCGGGACAGGGGGGGCTAACTATGGCTACACCTTC. The rearrangement joins TRBV4-3 to TRBJ1-2, with TRBD1 matching 11 bases. The CDR3 sequence is 18 residues long. Germline trimming cut 3 bases from V and 0 bases from J; bases unmatched to any gene: 9. The germline V gene encodes CDR1 LGHNA and CDR2 YSLEER.

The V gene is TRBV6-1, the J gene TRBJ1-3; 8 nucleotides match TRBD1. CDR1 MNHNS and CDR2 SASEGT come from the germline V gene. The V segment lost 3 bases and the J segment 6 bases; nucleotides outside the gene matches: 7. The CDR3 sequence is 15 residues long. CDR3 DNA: TGTGCCAGCAGTGACTCCGGGACAGGTCTAAACACCATATATTTT. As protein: CASSDSGTGLNTIYF.

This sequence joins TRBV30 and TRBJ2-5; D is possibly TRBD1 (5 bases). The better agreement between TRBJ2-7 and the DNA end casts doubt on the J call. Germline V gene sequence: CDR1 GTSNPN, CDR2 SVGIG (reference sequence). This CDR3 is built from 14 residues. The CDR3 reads CAWSVPLTAYEQYF. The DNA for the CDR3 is TGTGCCTGGAGTGTCCCCCTGACAGCCTACGAGCAGTACTTC.

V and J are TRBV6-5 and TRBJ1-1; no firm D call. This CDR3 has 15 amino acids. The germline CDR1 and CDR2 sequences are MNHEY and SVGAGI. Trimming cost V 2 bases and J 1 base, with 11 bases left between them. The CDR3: CASSYTLGQNTEAFF. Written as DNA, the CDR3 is TGTGCCAGCAGTTACACCCTGGGCCAGAACACTGAAGCTTTCTTT.

The CDR3 coding sequence is TGTGCCAGCAGTTTCGACCCTAAGACAGATATGAACACTGAAGCTTTCTTT. Residues: CASSFDPKTDMNTEAFF. V is TRBV27 and J is TRBJ1-1, with D possibly matching TRBD1 (5 bases). The CDR3 consists of 17 residues. Germline V gene lookup returns CDR1 MNHEY and CDR2 SMNVEV (reference sequence). The V end lost 3 bases, the J end lost 0 bases, and 17 bases lay between the germline ends.